This T cell receptor (beta chain) was identified during a study of T-cell reconstitution after alpha-beta-depleted transplantation in children. The CDR3 contains 16 residues. Germline V CDR1 and CDR2: SGHRS, YFSETQ. V gave up 4 bases and J gave up 0 bases, with 14 bases separating them. This clonotype was seen many times. Unique molecular identifiers were incorporated during preparation of the TCRbeta library. TCRdb used MiXCR to reprocess the PCR reads, holding one entry per CDR3 protein. The sample includes 250,000 to 300,000 distinct CDR3 sequences, about 10% of them seen just once. The specimen comprised PBMCs from the stem cell graft donor, sampled from the stem cell graft. This chain links TRBV5-1 with TRBJ2-1; TRBD2 might be the D (5 bases). This sequence was found in a human donor who donated a stem cell graft to a child with SCID. CDR3 sequence reads: CASSPKDYSSYNEQFF. The CDR3 region has the DNA TGCGCCAGCAGCCCAAAAGACTACAGCTCCTACAATGAGCAGTTCTTC.